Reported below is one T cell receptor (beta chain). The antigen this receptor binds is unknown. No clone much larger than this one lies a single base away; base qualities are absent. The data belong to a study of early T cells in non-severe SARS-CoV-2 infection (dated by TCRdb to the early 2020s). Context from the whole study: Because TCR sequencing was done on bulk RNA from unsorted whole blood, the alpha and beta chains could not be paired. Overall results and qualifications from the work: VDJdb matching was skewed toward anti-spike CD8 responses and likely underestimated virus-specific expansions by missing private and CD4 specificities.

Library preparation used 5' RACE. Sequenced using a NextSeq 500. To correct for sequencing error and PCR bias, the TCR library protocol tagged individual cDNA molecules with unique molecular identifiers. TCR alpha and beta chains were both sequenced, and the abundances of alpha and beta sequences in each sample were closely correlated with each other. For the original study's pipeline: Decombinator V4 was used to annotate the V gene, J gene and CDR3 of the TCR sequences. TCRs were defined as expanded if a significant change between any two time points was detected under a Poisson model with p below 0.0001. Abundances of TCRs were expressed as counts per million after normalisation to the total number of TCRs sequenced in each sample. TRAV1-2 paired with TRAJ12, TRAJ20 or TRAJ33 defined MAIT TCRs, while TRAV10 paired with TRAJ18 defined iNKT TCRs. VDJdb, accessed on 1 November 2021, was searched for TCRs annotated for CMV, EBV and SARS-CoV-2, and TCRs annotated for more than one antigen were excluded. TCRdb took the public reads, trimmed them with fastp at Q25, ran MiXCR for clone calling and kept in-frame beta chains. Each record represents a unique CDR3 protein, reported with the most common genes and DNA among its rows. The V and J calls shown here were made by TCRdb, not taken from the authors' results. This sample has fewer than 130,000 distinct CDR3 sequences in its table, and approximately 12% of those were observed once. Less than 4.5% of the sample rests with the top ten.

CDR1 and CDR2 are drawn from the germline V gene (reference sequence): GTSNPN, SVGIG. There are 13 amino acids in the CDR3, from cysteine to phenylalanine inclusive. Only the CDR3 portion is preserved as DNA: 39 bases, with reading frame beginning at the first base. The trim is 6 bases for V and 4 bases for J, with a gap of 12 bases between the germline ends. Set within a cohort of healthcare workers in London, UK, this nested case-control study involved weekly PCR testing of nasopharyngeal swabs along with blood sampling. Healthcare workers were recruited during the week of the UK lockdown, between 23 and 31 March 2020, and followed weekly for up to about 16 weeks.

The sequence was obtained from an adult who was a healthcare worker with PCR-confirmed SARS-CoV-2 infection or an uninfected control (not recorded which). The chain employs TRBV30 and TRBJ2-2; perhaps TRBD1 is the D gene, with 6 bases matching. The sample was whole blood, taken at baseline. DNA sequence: TGTGCCTGTCACAGGGCGGTCACCGGGGAGCTGTTTTTT. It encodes CACHRAVTGELFF.